These 24 T cell receptor beta chains originate from one sample sequenced in a study of T cells in localized non-small cell lung cancer. TCRdb's table, derived via immunoSEQ multiplex PCR, lists solely in-frame clones and lacks some. The sample has 31,000 or so clones; roughly 87% are singletons. This sample comprised peripheral blood mononuclear cells, obtained before any cancer treatment. These receptors were collected from a woman aged 35-75 years with stage III lung adenocarcinoma.

To note about this clone: Mismatch with germline at one junction end may stem from a read error. The J gene is TRBJ1-2, the V gene TRBV9, with D perhaps TRBD1 (5 bases). The length of the CDR3 is 14 residues. Germline-derived CDR1 and CDR2 are SGDLS and YYNGEE. The CDR3 DNA is TGTGCCAGCAGCGTAGTAACAGGAGACTATGGCTGCACCTTC. Its translation: CASSVVTGDYGCTF.

This clone was seen only once. The rearrangement uses TRBV10-2 and TRBJ1-5; D unresolved. Germline V lookup: CDR1 WSHSY, CDR2 SAAADI. This CDR3 region has 15 residues. With 2 bases removed from V and 0 bases from J, the gap between germline ends came to 8 bases. This CDR3 reads CASSERHLSNQPQHF. The CDR3 bases are TGCGCCAGCAGTGAGAGACACCTTAGCAATCAGCCCCAGCATTTT.

The rearrangement links TRBV30 to TRBJ2-3; 11 bases fit TRBD2. The CDR3 totals 15 residues. V was clipped by 2 bases and J by 1 base; unmatched bases: 2. CDR1 and CDR2 from the germline V gene are GTSNPN and SVGIG (reference sequence). This chain's CDR3 is CAWSPGLAGTDTQYF. The CDR3 nucleotides read TGTGCCTGGAGTCCGGGACTAGCGGGCACAGATACGCAGTATTTT.

The chain joins TRBV5-4 to TRBJ1-2; D is unresolved. The CDR3 is 15 amino acids. The germline V and J ends were trimmed by 0 bases and 6 bases, with 15 bases remaining between them. Germline V lookup: CDR1 SGHNT, CDR2 YYREEE (reference sequence). Here the CDR3 reads CASSLAGLPRDGYTF. In DNA, the CDR3 is TGTGCCAGCAGCTTGGCCGGCCTACCTCGTGATGGCTACACCTTC.

The chain uses TRBV28 and TRBJ1-4; 7 nucleotides match TRBD1. The CDR3 contains 14 residues. The V and J ends lost 6 bases and 3 bases, in that order; junction bases with no gene match: 4. Germline V gene sequence: CDR1 MDHEN, CDR2 SYDVKM. The CDR3 DNA sequence: TGTGCCAGCAGCCTACAGGGGTCTAATGAAAAACTGTTTTTT. The encoded protein is CASSLQGSNEKLFF.

The chain recombines TRBV25-1 with TRBJ1-1, with unresolved D. Germline V lookup: CDR1 MGHDK, CDR2 SYGVNS. The CDR3 covers 12 residues. Trimming left V 0 bases short and J 7 bases short, with 6 bases between. CDR3 sequence reads: CASSEYGGEAFF. DNA for the CDR3: TGTGCCAGCAGTGAATACGGCGGTGAAGCTTTCTTT.

This sequence joins TRBV5-4 and TRBJ2-7; 10 bases match TRBD1. The CDR3 totals 15 residues. Germline-derived CDR1 and CDR2 are SGHNT and YYREEE (reference sequence). V lost 4 bases to trimming and J lost 1 base; unmatched junction nucleotides: 5. The CDR3 bases are TGTGCCAGCAGCGTACCGGGACAGGGGTCCTACGAGCAGTACTTC. Translating it yields CASSVPGQGSYEQYF.

The J gene is TRBJ2-1, the V gene TRBV2; D remains ambiguous. V was shortened by 4 bases and J by 7 bases, with 11 bases between the two germline ends. The CDR3 has 13 amino acids. CDR1 is SNHLY and CDR2 is FYNNEI in the germline V gene. The CDR3 bases are TGTGCCAGCAGTGTACTGGGAAGAAATGAGCAGTTCTTC. It yields the protein CASSVLGRNEQFF.

The rearrangement links TRBV7-3 to TRBJ2-2; D might be TRBD2 (6 bases). There are 15 residues in the CDR3. Germline loops: CDR1 SGHTA, CDR2 FQGTGA. Deletions cut 5 bases from V and 0 bases from J, with 10 bases between. Written as DNA, the CDR3 is TGTGCCAGCAGCCCCGGGGGAACGAACACCGGGGAGCTGTTTTTT. Translating it yields CASSPGGTNTGELFF.

V is TRBV19 and J is TRBJ1-2; D unresolved. CDR3 length: 14 residues. The germline CDR1 and CDR2 sequences are LNHDA and SQIVND (reference sequence). The germline V and J ends were trimmed by 0 bases and 5 bases, with 10 bases remaining between them. The CDR3 DNA reads TGTGCCAGTAGTATAGATTTGGAGGCGTATGGCTACACCTTC. Amino acid sequence: CASSIDLEAYGYTF.

The CDR3 nucleotides are TGTGCCAGCAGCTTAGAACGACAGTTTGTGAACACTGAAGCTTTCTTT. Its translation: CASSLERQFVNTEAFF. V usage is TRBV7-2 and J usage is TRBJ1-1; D perhaps matches TRBD1 (5 bases). The germline V gene encodes CDR1 SGHTA and CDR2 FQGNSA. V was clipped by 1 base and J by 0 bases, with 12 bases between them. The CDR3 runs to 16 residues.

The rearrangement links TRBV5-6 to TRBJ1-4; TRBD1 is a possible D gene (5 bases). The CDR3 totals 13 residues. V shed 6 bases and J shed 7 bases, with 13 bases lying between them. Germline V gene data show CDR1 as SGHDT and CDR2 as YYEEEE. The CDR3 coding sequence is TGTGCCAGCACCAACGCTGGGGGTGAAAAACTGTTTTTT. It encodes CASTNAGGEKLFF.

V is TRBV7-3 and J is TRBJ2-3; D possibly corresponds to TRBD1 (5 bases). Germline V gives CDR1 SGHTA, CDR2 FQGTGA. CDR3 size: 18 residues. V was clipped by 5 bases and J by 6 bases, with 27 bases between them. CDR3 sequence reads: CASSPQGGAGFPSDTQYF. As DNA, the CDR3 is TGTGCCAGCAGCCCCCAAGGTGGGGCAGGGTTTCCCTCGGATACGCAGTATTTT.

The chain is built from TRBV7-8 and TRBJ2-7, with a weak D call TRBD2 (6 bases). The CDR3 sequence is 15 residues long. V was trimmed by 1 base and J by 3 bases, leaving 13 bases between them. Germline assignment: CDR1 SGHVS and CDR2 FQNEAQ. This CDR3 is CASSLVRGIIYEQYF. The DNA for the CDR3 is TGTGCCAGCAGCTTAGTTCGGGGGATCATCTACGAGCAGTACTTC.

The J gene is TRBJ1-2, the V gene TRBV6-1; unclear D gene. The V gene's germline CDR1 is MNHNS and CDR2 SASEGT. With 0 bases removed from V and 7 bases from J, the gap between germline ends came to 15 bases. The CDR3 runs 15 residues. The CDR3: CASSEAHVTLIGYTF. In DNA form, the CDR3 reads TGTGCCAGCAGTGAAGCGCATGTTACCCTCATTGGCTACACCTTC.

The V and J genes are TRBV4-2 and TRBJ2-7, with TRBD2 matching 8 bases. This CDR3 is built from 15 residues. The ends lost 0 bases at V and 0 bases at J; junction bases unmatched: 1. In germline, CDR1 is LGHNA, CDR2 YNFKEQ. CDR3 DNA: TGTGCCAGCAGCCAAGAAAGCGGGAGCTCCTACGAGCAGTACTTC. It yields the protein CASSQESGSSYEQYF.

This rearrangement joins TRBV5-1 to TRBJ2-5; the match to TRBD2 covers 8 bases. The CDR3 is 15 residues long. With V trimmed by 4 bases and J by 5 bases, 10 bases remained unmatched. Germline V CDR1 and CDR2: SGHRS, YFSETQ. CDR3 in amino acids: CASSPGGGLSETQYF. CDR3 sequence (DNA): TGCGCCAGCAGCCCGGGCGGGGGGTTGAGTGAGACCCAGTACTTC.

The rearrangement links TRBV9 to TRBJ1-4, with D maybe TRBD1 (6 bases). This CDR3 is 13 amino acids long. V dropped 4 bases and J dropped 7 bases, with 11 bases sitting between them. The germline gives CDR1 SGDLS, CDR2 YYNGEE. CDR3 sequence (DNA): TGTGCCAGCAGCCGGGGGGCAGCTGAAAAACTGTTTTTT. It yields the protein CASSRGAAEKLFF.

The rearrangement links TRBV13 to TRBJ2-1, with 9 bases identical to TRBD1. Trimming removed 6 bases from V and 0 bases from J; junction bases left unmatched: 6. This CDR3 is 16 amino acids long. Germline assignment: CDR1 PRHDT and CDR2 FYEKMQ (reference sequence). DNA for the CDR3: TGTGCCAGCAGGCCGGACAGGGGAAGCTCCTACAATGAGCAGTTCTTC. It is translated as CASRPDRGSSYNEQFF.

The rearrangement joins TRBV7-8 to TRBJ1-4, with D possibly being TRBD1 (6 bases). This CDR3 is built from 15 residues. Germline assignment: CDR1 SGHVS and CDR2 FQNEAQ. The V gene lost 4 bases and the J gene lost 5 bases, with 14 bases spanning the gap. The CDR3 protein is CASSSTGLGNEKLFF. In nucleotides, the CDR3 is TGTGCCAGCAGCTCAACAGGGTTAGGGAATGAAAAACTGTTTTTT.

The chain has TRBV6-6 and TRBJ2-3, with D perhaps given as TRBD1 or TRBD2 (5 bases each). V lost 5 bases to trimming and J lost 3 bases, with 18 bases between them. The CDR3 sequence is 16 residues long. Germline assignment: CDR1 MNHNY and CDR2 SVGAGI (reference sequence). CDR3 in DNA: TGTGCCAGCAGTCCCGTGGGGGAGCGTGGAACAGATACGCAGTATTTT. Amino acid sequence: CASSPVGERGTDTQYF.

The J gene is TRBJ2-7, the V gene TRBV7-7; 10 nucleotides agree with TRBD1. With 5 bases clipped from V and 6 bases from J, the junction kept 4 bases outside the gene matches. The CDR3 spans 13 residues. Looked up from germline, CDR1 is SSHAT and CDR2 is FNYEAQ (reference sequence). The CDR3 sequence: CASSRGTGAEQYF. The DNA for the CDR3 is TGTGCCAGCAGCCGCGGGACAGGGGCCGAGCAGTACTTC.

This clone was picked up one time. V gene TRBV6-5 combines with J gene TRBJ1-2; 8 bases fit TRBD1. This CDR3 has 15 amino acids. Germline CDR1 reads MNHEY; CDR2 reads SVGAGI. Losses at the gene ends were 7 bases for V and 8 bases for J; bases not matched to a gene: 15. CDR3 sequence (DNA): TGTGCCAGCACCATGACAGGGGCTTTAACTAAGGGCTACACCTTC. This codes for CASTMTGALTKGYTF.

The V and J genes are TRBV15 and TRBJ1-5; tentatively, D is TRBD1 (5 bases). Germline loops: CDR1 LNHNV, CDR2 YYDKDF (reference sequence). The V end lost 8 bases, the J end lost 4 bases, and 18 bases lay between the germline ends. There are 15 residues in the CDR3. The DNA of the CDR3 is TGTGCCACCCGGACTAGCGGGGGACTTAATCAGCCCCAGCATTTT. This sequence encodes CATRTSGGLNQPQHF. The entire variable domain, with the rest obtained from reference TRBV15 and TRBJ1-5, is as follows: DAMVIQNPRYQVTQFGKPVTLSCSQTLNHNVMYWYQQKSSQAPKLLFHYYDKDFNNEADTPDNFQSRRPNTSFCFLDIRSPGLGDTAMYLCATRTSGGLNQPQHFGDGTRLSIL.